A selection of T cell receptor beta chains follows, all from one sample in a study of beta chain features in type 1 diabetes. Clones were read by immunoSEQ multiplex PCR, and TCRdb kept only the in-frame ones, dropping some. The data hold about 900,000 clones, with roughly 15% observed a single time. Sequences were obtained from naive CD4+ T cells from blood. Source of these receptors: a woman aged 18-30 years in good health. CDR3s include the opening cysteine and the closing phenylalanine or tryptophan. A D gene is named only where the DNA matches it firmly. For some rows the clone size is stated as once, few or many, or as a class when expanded; others skip it.

13,TRBV6-5,few,-,TRBJ2-2,TGTGCCAGCAGTTTTCTAGCTACCGGGGAGCTGTTTTTT,CASSFLATGELFF
15,TRBV28,-,TRBD2,TRBJ2-7,TGTGCCAGCAGTTTGGGGGGGGGATATCCCTACGAGCAGTACTTC,CASSLGGGYPYEQYF
15,TRBV6-6,-,TRBD1,TRBJ2-5,TGTGCCAGCAGGCAGACAGGGGCTAGGCGGGAGACCCAGTACTTC,CASRQTGARRETQYF
16,TRBV13,few,TRBD1,TRBJ2-7,TGTGCCAGCAGCTCCCCCCACAGGGGGGATTCCTACGAGCAGTACTTC,CASSSPHRGDSYEQYF
16,TRBV14,-,TRBD2,TRBJ2-5,TGTGCCAGCAGCCGCACTGGCGGGAGATTGACGGAGACCCAGTACTTC,CASSRTGGRLTETQYF
17,TRBV5-4,few,TRBD2,TRBJ2-2,TGTGCCAGCAGCTTGGCTGGACTAGCGGCTTCCACCGGGGAGCTGTTTTTT,CASSLAGLAASTGELFF
14,TRBV30,-,TRBD2,TRBJ2-7,TGTGCCTGGAGCCCCGGGACTAGACCCTCCGAGCAGTACTTC,CAWSPGTRPSEQYF
14,TRBV2,-,-,TRBJ1-5,TGTGCCAGCAGGGGGGAATCGGGCAATCAGCCCCAGCATTTT,CASRGESGNQPQHF
15,TRBV10-3,few,-,TRBJ1-4,TGTGCCATCAGTGAGGACCAGGGCTTGGGTGAAAAACTGTTTTTT,CAISEDQGLGEKLFF
15,TRBV9,few,TRBD2,TRBJ2-1,TGTGCCAGCAGCGTAGGGGCGGGAGGGCTGGATGAGCAGTTCTTC,CASSVGAGGLDEQFF
11,TRBV20-1,few,-,TRBJ1-1,TGCAGTGCTTTGTGGAACACTGAAGCTTTCTTT,CSALWNTEAFF
14,TRBV7-2,few,-,TRBJ2-1,TGTGCCAGCAGCTTCAGCCTCTCCTACAATGAGCAGTTCTTC,CASSFSLSYNEQFF
14,TRBV10-3,-,-,TRBJ2-2,TGTGCCATCAGGGACAGTCGGAACACCGGGGAGCTGTTTTTT,CAIRDSRNTGELFF
15,TRBV2,few,-,TRBJ2-6,TGTGCCAGCACACAACAGGTCTCTGGGGCCAACGTCCTGACTTTC,CASTQQVSGANVLTF
14,TRBV18,-,TRBD1,TRBJ2-7,TGTGCCAGCTCACGACTCACAGGGGCGGACGAGCAGTACTTC,CASSRLTGADEQYF
15,TRBV18,-,-,TRBJ2-3,TGTGCCAGCTCACCAAACCGGGCCGGAGCAGATACGCAGTATTTT,CASSPNRAGADTQYF
14,TRBV28,-,-,TRBJ2-7,TGTGCCAGCAGTTACCCAGGGCGCTCCTACGAGCAGTACTTC,CASSYPGRSYEQYF
18,TRBV4-3,few,-,TRBJ2-5,TGCGCCAGCAGCCAAGAACTGGGCAGGCCCTCCTATCGGGAGACCCAGTACTTC,CASSQELGRPSYRETQYF
14,TRBV29-1,-,-,TRBJ1-4,TGCAGCGTGGCGAATTTGGGGACCAATGAAAAACTGTTTTTT,CSVANLGTNEKLFF
16,TRBV7-9,-,TRBD2,TRBJ2-5,TGTGCCAGCAGCTCCCACCCCGCGGGAGTACAAGAGACCCAGTACTTC,CASSSHPAGVQETQYF
15,TRBV28,-,TRBD2,TRBJ2-1,TGTGCCAGCAGTTTCGCGACTAGCGGATACAATGAGCAGTTCTTC,CASSFATSGYNEQFF
15,TRBV5-4,-,-,TRBJ2-6,TGCGCCAGCAGCGTTTCGTTCTCTGGGGCCAACGTCCTGACTTTC,CASSVSFSGANVLTF
16,TRBV11-2,-,-,TRBJ2-1,TGTGCCAGCAGCTTTATAATGGGAGTCGCCTACAATGAGCAGTTCTTC,CASSFIMGVAYNEQFF
19,TRBV4-2,-,TRBD2,TRBJ2-6,TGTGCCAGCAGCCAAGATCCAAGCGGGAGAAGGTCTGGGGCCAACGTCCTGACTTTC,CASSQDPSGRRSGANVLTF
15,TRBV11-2,few,TRBD1,TRBJ1-1,TGTGCCAGCAGCTTACGGACAGGGGTAGAGACTGAAGCTTTCTTT,CASSLRTGVETEAFF
17,TRBV5-4,-,TRBD2,TRBJ2-1,TGTGCCAGCAGCTTGGGAGCGGGAGGGCCAGTATACAATGAGCAGTTCTTC,CASSLGAGGPVYNEQFF
14,TRBV19,-,TRBD2,TRBJ2-7,TGTGCCAGTAGTACAGGGACTAGTCCTTACGAGCAGTACTTC,CASSTGTSPYEQYF
17,TRBV11-1,once,-,TRBJ2-3,TGTGCCAGCAGCACCGCGGGACAGAGGGGAGTTCTGAATACGCAGTATTTT,CASSTAGQRGVLNTQYF
13,TRBV15,-,-,TRBJ2-1,TGTGCCACCAAGGAGGAGGGGTACAATGAGCAGTTCTTC,CATKEEGYNEQFF
14,TRBV15,few,TRBD1,TRBJ1-2,TGTGCCACCAGCAGAGATTTGGGACAGTATGGCTACACCTTC,CATSRDLGQYGYTF
15,TRBV11-2,-,-,TRBJ1-3,TGTGCCAGCAGCCCATCACCTACAGAGGTGGACACCATATATTTT,CASSPSPTEVDTIYF
15,TRBV10-3,few,TRBD1,TRBJ1-5,TGTGCCATCAGTGGCGGACAGGGTTTTAATCAGCCCCAGCATTTT,CAISGGQGFNQPQHF
15,TRBV5-1,-,-,TRBJ1-1,TGCGCCAGCAGCTCTACCTCCGGGACTAACACTGAAGCTTTCTTT,CASSSTSGTNTEAFF
12,TRBV29-1,few,-,TRBJ2-1,TGCAGCGTCCCCTTACTACGAGATGGGCAGTTCTTC,CSVPLLRDGQFF
12,TRBV7-2,few,-,TRBJ2-7,TGTGCCAGCAGCCCGCGGCTCGGCGAGCAGTACTTC,CASSPRLGEQYF
15,TRBV6-6,-,-,TRBJ2-5,TGTGCCAGCAGTTTCGGAGGTGGGGTCGGAGAGACCCAGTACTTC,CASSFGGGVGETQYF
12,TRBV5-8,-,-,TRBJ1-5,TGTGCCAGCAGCTTAATGCATCAGCCCCAGCATTTT,CASSLMHQPQHF
13,TRBV4-1,-,-,TRBJ2-7,TGCGCCAGCAGCCATCCACACGGGGACGAGCAGTACTTC,CASSHPHGDEQYF
14,TRBV10-3,few,-,TRBJ2-2,TGTGCCATCAGTGGACTAGGTGATAACGGGGAGCTGTTTTTT,CAISGLGDNGELFF
16,TRBV7-2,few,TRBD2,TRBJ2-4,TGTGCCAGCAGCCGGCTGGCGGGAGAAGTCAAAAACATTCAGTACTTC,CASSRLAGEVKNIQYF
14,TRBV27,-,-,TRBJ1-4,TGTGCCAGCAGACGAGCAGCAACTAATGAAAAACTGTTTTTT,CASRRAATNEKLFF
12,TRBV18,-,-,TRBJ1-2,TGTGCCAGCTCACCAACAGAGGGTGGCTACACCTTC,CASSPTEGGYTF
16,TRBV15,-,-,TRBJ1-4,TGTGCCACCAGCGCTGCCGTGGGTCAGGGAAGTGAAAAACTGTTTTTT,CATSAAVGQGSEKLFF
14,TRBV29-1,few,-,TRBJ2-3,TGCAGCGTTGAACGGCAGGTACTCACAGATACGCAGTATTTT,CSVERQVLTDTQYF
14,TRBV6-5,-,-,TRBJ2-3,TGTGCCAGCAGGAACAGGGCCTACACAGATACGCAGTATTTT,CASRNRAYTDTQYF
14,TRBV21-1,-,-,TRBJ1-4,TGTGCCAGCAGCCGGCGGAAGCGGGTACAAAAACTGTTTTTT,CASSRRKRVQKLFF